The rows below give T cell receptor beta chains drawn from one sample of a study of regulatory T cells in long-lasting Graves disease. TCRdb reprocessed the multiplex PCR reads with MiXCR, giving one entry per CDR3 protein. Among 350,000 to 500,000 distinct CDR3 sequences listed, approximately 14% were seen once. These data also formed part of another study, on T cells in Graves' hyperthyroidism and ophthalmopathy.

Sequences were derived from peripheral blood mononuclear cells (PBMCs), sampled at new diagnosis, from a patient treated with antithyroid drugs. These TCRs come from a woman between 50 and 59 years old with Graves disease. Both conserved end residues are part of each CDR3. Each record gives: clone size, V gene, D gene, J gene, CDR3 protein, CDR3 DNA. A D gene is named only where the DNA matches it firmly. The size entry is marked missing in some rows and otherwise reads once, few, many or a size class.

many	TRBV7-8	NA	TRBJ2-5	CASSSGLPLDREEETQYF	TGTGCCAGCAGCTCAGGCTTACCACTCGACAGGGAGGAAGAGACCCAGTACTTC
NA	TRBV6-1	TRBD1	TRBJ2-1	CASTFTGGSYNEQFF	TGTGCCAGCACCTTCACAGGGGGCTCCTACAATGAGCAGTTCTTC
many	TRBV12-5	NA	TRBJ2-3	CASGLIRGEEAETDTQYF	TGTGCTAGTGGTTTGATACGAGGGGAGGAAGCGGAGACAGATACGCAGTATTTT
many	TRBV5-1	TRBD1	TRBJ2-2	CASSFQGEVGELFF	TGCGCCAGCAGCTTCCAGGGGGAAGTCGGGGAGCTGTTTTTT
many	TRBV28	NA	TRBJ1-4	CASSLRGGEKLFF	TGTGCCAGCAGCCTACGGGGGGGTGAAAAACTGTTTTTT
many	TRBV28	TRBD1	TRBJ1-5	CASSPGTDGQPQHF	TGTGCCAGCAGTCCAGGGACAGACGGTCAGCCCCAGCATTTT
NA	TRBV5-1	NA	TRBJ1-2	CASSLVSYGQYGYTF	TGCGCCAGCAGCTTGGTATCCTATGGGCAGTATGGCTACACCTTC
many	TRBV2	NA	TRBJ2-2	CASSESSAAGELFF	TGTGCCAGCAGTGAATCGAGCGCGGCCGGGGAGCTGTTTTTT
many	TRBV5-1	NA	TRBJ2-7	CASSLGFSAWEQYF	TGCGCCAGCAGCTTAGGATTCTCCGCATGGGAGCAGTACTTC
many	TRBV7-2	NA	TRBJ2-7	CASSPGGLAAYEQYF	TGTGCCAGCAGCCCAGGGGGGCTAGCGGCCTACGAGCAGTACTTC
many	TRBV7-9	NA	TRBJ2-1	CASSLTTYNEQFF	TGTGCCAGCAGTTTAACTACCTACAATGAGCAGTTCTTC
many	TRBV29-1	NA	TRBJ1-1	CSVAGGAEAFF	TGCAGCGTTGCGGGGGGGGCTGAAGCTTTCTTT
NA	TRBV19	TRBD1	TRBJ2-7	CASSIRTGDYEQYF	TGTGCCAGTAGTATACGGACAGGGGACTACGAGCAGTACTTC
many	TRBV28	TRBD2	TRBJ2-3	CASRRTSGSAGTDTQYF	TGTGCCAGCAGGAGGACTAGCGGGAGCGCTGGCACAGATACGCAGTATTTT
many	TRBV3-1	TRBD2	TRBJ2-3	CASSQPAGGRTDTQYF	TGTGCCAGCAGCCAACCAGCGGGAGGGCGCACAGATACGCAGTATTTT
many	TRBV28	NA	TRBJ2-5	CASFSRQTQYF	TGTGCCAGCTTTAGCCGTCAGACCCAGTACTTC
many	TRBV28	NA	TRBJ2-2	CASSFPRGPGELFF	TGTGCCAGCAGTTTCCCCCGGGGCCCCGGGGAGCTGTTTTTT
few	TRBV5-1	NA	TRBJ1-5	CASSKTGNSNQPQHF	TGCGCCAGCAGCAAAACAGGGAATAGCAATCAGCCCCAGCATTTT
few	TRBV7-2	NA	TRBJ2-7	CASSKSGFSYEQYF	TGTGCCAGCAGCAAAAGTGGCTTTTCCTACGAGCAGTACTTC
NA	TRBV3-1	TRBD2	TRBJ2-2	CASSQLVLAGAGELLF	TGTGCCAGCAGCCAATTGGTTCTAGCGGGAGCCGGGGAGCTGCTTTTT
many	TRBV2	NA	TRBJ1-2	CASTADWGLQYTF	TGTGCCAGCACCGCCGATTGGGGACTTCAGTACACCTTC
many	TRBV5-1	TRBD2	TRBJ2-1	CASSPTSGWSSYNEQFF	TGCGCCAGCAGCCCAACTAGCGGGTGGAGCTCCTACAATGAGCAGTTCTTC
many	TRBV11-2	NA	TRBJ2-7	CASSRLGGGLEQYF	TGTGCCAGCAGCCGTTTGGGAGGGGGCCTCGAGCAGTACTTC
many	TRBV7-9	TRBD2	TRBJ2-7	CASSPWTSGRREQYF	TGTGCCAGCAGCCCCTGGACTAGCGGGAGGCGCGAGCAGTACTTC
many	TRBV5-1	NA	TRBJ2-1	CASSFYNSYNEQFF	TGCGCCAGCAGCTTCTATAACAGCTACAATGAGCAGTTCTTC
many	TRBV20-1	NA	TRBJ2-3	CSGAGQGRGTDTQYF	TGCAGTGGAGCGGGCCAGGGCCGGGGCACAGATACGCAGTATTTT
many	TRBV27	TRBD2	TRBJ2-7	CASRAAGGGYEQYF	TGTGCCAGCAGGGCAGCGGGAGGTGGCTACGAGCAGTACTTC
NA	TRBV25-1	TRBD1	TRBJ1-5	CASSAGTGYDQPQHF	TGTGCCAGCAGTGCCGGGACAGGCTACGATCAGCCCCAGCATTTT
many	TRBV27	NA	TRBJ1-5	CASSLISNQPQHF	TGTGCCAGCAGTTTAATAAGCAATCAGCCCCAGCATTTT
many	TRBV3-1	TRBD1	TRBJ1-2	CASSQDPFIGTANYGYTF	TGTGCCAGCAGCCAAGATCCTTTCATCGGGACAGCTAACTATGGCTACACCTTC
many	TRBV5-1	TRBD1	TRBJ1-4	CASSGGGQGSEELFF	TGCGCCAGCAGTGGGGGGGGACAGGGGTCCGAGGAACTGTTTTTT
many	TRBV6-5	TRBD2	TRBJ2-1	CASSYSRASGSNEQFF	TGTGCCAGCAGTTACTCGAGGGCTAGCGGGAGCAATGAGCAGTTCTTC
few	TRBV5-1	TRBD2	TRBJ2-5	CASSPGTSGSEETQYF	TGCGCCAGCAGCCCCGGGACTAGCGGGAGCGAGGAGACCCAGTACTTC
NA	TRBV19	NA	TRBJ2-1	CASSILGRNNEQFF	TGTGCCAGTAGTATTTTGGGACGGAACAATGAGCAGTTCTTC
few	TRBV9	NA	TRBJ2-1	CASSGRLTRFRNEQFF	TGTGCCAGCAGCGGGCGACTCACTAGGTTTCGCAATGAGCAGTTCTTC
few	TRBV5-6	NA	TRBJ2-2	CASSLAAGQPTGELFF	TGTGCCAGCAGCTTGGCCGCGGGACAGCCCACCGGGGAGCTGTTTTTT
many	TRBV5-1	NA	TRBJ2-7	CASSLGDISYEQYF	TGCGCCAGCAGCTTGGGGGACATCTCCTACGAGCAGTACTTC
few	TRBV6-1	TRBD2	TRBJ2-7	CASSEPPYSGSSYEQYF	TGTGCCAGCAGTGAACCTCCCTATAGCGGGAGCTCCTACGAGCAGTACTTC
few	TRBV12-3/TRBV12-4	NA	TRBJ1-2	CASTLGGFSYTF	TGTGCCAGCACCTTAGGGGGGTTTTCCTACACCTTC
many	TRBV5-6	TRBD2	TRBJ2-1	CASSLEDRGWDGREYNEQFF	TGTGCCAGCAGCTTGGAGGACAGAGGATGGGACGGGAGGGAATACAATGAGCAGTTCTTC
NA	TRBV6-5	NA	TRBJ2-7	CASSYSTNTYEQYF	TGTGCCAGCAGTTACTCGACGAATACCTACGAGCAGTACTTC
NA	TRBV9	NA	TRBJ2-6	CASSLRVYSAGLSSGANVLTF	TGTGCCAGCAGCTTACGGGTTTATTCGGCGGGGTTGAGCTCTGGGGCCAACGTCCTGACTTTC
NA	TRBV7-3	TRBD2	TRBJ2-3	CASSAGLAGSTDTQYF	TGTGCCAGCAGCGCAGGACTAGCGGGAAGCACAGATACGCAGTATTTT
many	TRBV24-1	NA	TRBJ1-5	CATSDLGHRAGDQPQHF	TGTGCCACCAGTGATTTAGGGCACAGGGCTGGGGATCAGCCCCAGCATTTT
many	TRBV5-1	NA	TRBJ2-1	CASSLDTGNEQFF	TGCGCCAGCAGCTTGGATACGGGCAATGAGCAGTTCTTC
many	TRBV12-3/TRBV12-4	TRBD1	TRBJ1-1	CASRQGAGDTEAFF	TGTGCCAGCAGACAGGGGGCTGGGGACACTGAAGCTTTCTTT
many	TRBV19	NA	TRBJ2-7	CASSIRGSSYEQYF	TGTGCCAGTAGTATAAGAGGGTCCTCCTACGAGCAGTACTTC
many	TRBV6-2/TRBV6-3	NA	TRBJ2-7	CASSYSGLGEQYF	TGTGCCAGCAGTTACTCGGGGCTAGGGGAGCAGTACTTC
few	TRBV12-3/TRBV12-4	TRBD1	TRBJ1-1	CASSGDREAEAFF	TGTGCCAGCAGTGGGGACAGGGAGGCTGAAGCTTTCTTT
NA	TRBV4-1	NA	TRBJ2-5	CASSQDAERVHQETQYF	TGCGCCAGCAGCCAAGATGCGGAAAGGGTGCACCAAGAGACCCAGTACTTC
many	TRBV6-1	TRBD2	TRBJ2-7	CASSERMGLAGDEQYF	TGTGCCAGCAGTGAAAGGATGGGACTAGCGGGAGACGAGCAGTACTTC
few	TRBV6-1	NA	TRBJ2-7	CASIGGGAYEQYF	TGTGCCAGCATCGGGGGTGGAGCCTACGAGCAGTACTTC
NA	TRBV12-3/TRBV12-4	NA	TRBJ2-6	CASSWTLSGANVLTF	TGTGCCTCAAGTTGGACCCTCTCTGGGGCCAACGTCCTGACTTTC
many	TRBV18	TRBD2	TRBJ2-1	CASSPPSGDNEQFF	TGTGCCAGCTCACCACCGAGCGGGGACAATGAGCAGTTCTTC
many	TRBV27	NA	TRBJ2-7	CASSPRDPSYEQYF	TGTGCCAGCAGTCCGCGGGACCCTTCCTACGAGCAGTACTTC